This paragraph covers one TCR beta chain sequence. The antigen is not known. Library input was about 2 micrograms of DNA from cryopreserved PBMCs. The data originate from a study of cytotoxic CD8 clonotypes in ibrutinib-treated CLL. Findings and limits, study-wide: The times at which samples were taken varied between sustained-remission and progressing patients. Patients showed higher baseline clonality than age-matched healthy donors, and it tracked circulating CD8+ T-cell counts. The study found clonality rose at ibrutinib response, then fell toward baseline at progression.

This table comes from immunoSEQ multiplex PCR, and its TCRdb copy is limited to in-frame clones, with some not included. The data show around 200,000 clones, about 75% seen once. The source was PBMCs, collected after 12 months of ibrutinib treatment. The clonotype comes from a human donor with chronic lymphocytic leukemia.

This CDR3 is CASSRRTGDYSPLHF. The CDR3 coding sequence is TGTGCCAGCAGCCGGAGGACAGGGGACTATTCACCCCTCCACTTT. This sequence joins TRBV7-9 and TRBJ1-6, with 9 bases that match TRBD1. Trimming took 5 bases from V and 8 from J; bases not matched to a gene: 7. This CDR3 spans 15 amino acids. Looked up from germline, CDR1 is SEHNR and CDR2 is FQNEAQ (reference sequence).